This record concerns one TCR beta chain sequence. A second PCR, run for about 7 to 12 cycles, used a sample-barcoded 5' primer plus a J-beta primer mix. A single record per CDR3 protein comes from TCRdb applying MiXCR to the 5' RACE reads. The sample includes around 1,800,000 distinct CDR3 sequences, roughly two fifths of them seen just once. These data come from a study of blood T cells in healthy people across ages. CDR3 size: 14 residues. The V gene end was trimmed by 7 bases and the J gene end by 0 bases; junction bases not matched to a gene: 6. Germline assignment: CDR1 SQVTM and CDR2 ANQGSEA. The gene calls are TRBV29-1 and TRBJ2-3; 8 bases are a match to TRBD1. The origin of this receptor is a human donor in good health. Input material: blood. This chain's CDR3 is CSAARGLSTDTQYF. In DNA form, the CDR3 reads TGCAGCGCCGCCAGGGGGCTTAGCACAGATACGCAGTATTTT.